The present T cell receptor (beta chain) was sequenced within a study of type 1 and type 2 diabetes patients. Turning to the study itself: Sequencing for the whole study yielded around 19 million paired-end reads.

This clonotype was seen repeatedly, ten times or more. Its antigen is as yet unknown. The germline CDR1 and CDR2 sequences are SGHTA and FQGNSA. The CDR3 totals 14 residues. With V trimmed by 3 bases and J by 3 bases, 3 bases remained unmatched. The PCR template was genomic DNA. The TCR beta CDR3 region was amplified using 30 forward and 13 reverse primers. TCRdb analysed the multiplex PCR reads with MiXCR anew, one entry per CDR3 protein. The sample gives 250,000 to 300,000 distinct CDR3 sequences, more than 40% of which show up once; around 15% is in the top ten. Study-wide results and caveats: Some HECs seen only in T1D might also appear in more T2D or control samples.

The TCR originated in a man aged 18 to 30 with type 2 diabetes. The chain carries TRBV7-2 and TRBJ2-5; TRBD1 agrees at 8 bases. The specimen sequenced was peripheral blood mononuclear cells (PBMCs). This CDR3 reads CASSLSGQEETQYF. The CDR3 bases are TGTGCCAGCAGCTTGTCGGGACAGGAAGAGACCCAGTACTTC.